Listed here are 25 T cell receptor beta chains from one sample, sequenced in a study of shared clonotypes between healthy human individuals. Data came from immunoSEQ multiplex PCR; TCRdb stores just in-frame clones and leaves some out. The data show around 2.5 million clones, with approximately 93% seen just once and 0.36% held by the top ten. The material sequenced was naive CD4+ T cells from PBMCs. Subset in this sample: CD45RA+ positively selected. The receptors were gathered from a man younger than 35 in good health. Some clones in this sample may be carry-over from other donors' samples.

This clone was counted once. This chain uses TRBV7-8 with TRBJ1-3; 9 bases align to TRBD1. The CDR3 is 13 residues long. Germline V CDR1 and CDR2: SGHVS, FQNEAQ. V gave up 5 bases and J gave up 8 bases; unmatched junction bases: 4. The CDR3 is CASSMGQGDTIYF. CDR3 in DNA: TGTGCCAGCAGCATGGGACAGGGAGACACCATATATTTT.

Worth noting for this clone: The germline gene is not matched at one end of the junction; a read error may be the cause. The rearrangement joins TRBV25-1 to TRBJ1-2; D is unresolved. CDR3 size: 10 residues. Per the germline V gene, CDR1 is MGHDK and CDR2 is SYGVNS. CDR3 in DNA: TGTGCCAGCAGTGATTGTCCGCTAGCCTTC. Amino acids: CASSDCPLAF.

The CDR3 DNA follows: TGTGCCAGTAGCCCCACCCGGGACTCAGGACGCGATGGCTACACCTTC. It specifies CASSPTRDSGRDGYTF. The gene calls are TRBV19 and TRBJ1-2; the D gene is possibly TRBD1 (5 bases). Germline V gene data show CDR1 as LNHDA and CDR2 as SQIVND (reference sequence). Trimming took 6 bases from V and 6 from J, leaving 23 bases between them. The CDR3 runs to 16 residues.

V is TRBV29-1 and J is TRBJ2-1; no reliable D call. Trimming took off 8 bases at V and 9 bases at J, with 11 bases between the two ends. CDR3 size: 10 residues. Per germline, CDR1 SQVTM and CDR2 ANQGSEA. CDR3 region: CSSTDPEQFF. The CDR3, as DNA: TGCAGCTCTACGGACCCTGAGCAGTTCTTC.

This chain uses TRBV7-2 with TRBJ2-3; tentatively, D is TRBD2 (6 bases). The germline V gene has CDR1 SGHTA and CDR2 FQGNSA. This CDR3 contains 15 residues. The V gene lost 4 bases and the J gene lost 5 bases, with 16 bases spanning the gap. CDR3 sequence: CASSSRTTRRDTQYF. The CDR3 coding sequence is TGTGCCAGCAGCTCGAGGACTACTCGTAGAGATACGCAGTATTTT. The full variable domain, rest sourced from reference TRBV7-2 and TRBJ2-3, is GAGVSQSPSNKVTEKGKDVELRCDPISGHTALYWYRQSLGQGLEFLIYFQGNSAPDKSGLPSDRFSAERTGGSVSTLTIQRTQQEDSAVYLCASSSRTTRRDTQYFGPGTRLTVL.

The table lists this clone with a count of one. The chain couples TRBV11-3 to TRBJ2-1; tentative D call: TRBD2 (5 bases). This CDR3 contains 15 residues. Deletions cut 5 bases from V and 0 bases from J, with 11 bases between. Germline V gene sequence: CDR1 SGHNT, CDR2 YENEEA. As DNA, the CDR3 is TGTGCCAGCAGCCCCCAAGGGAGCTCCTACAATGAGCAGTTCTTC. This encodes CASSPQGSSYNEQFF.

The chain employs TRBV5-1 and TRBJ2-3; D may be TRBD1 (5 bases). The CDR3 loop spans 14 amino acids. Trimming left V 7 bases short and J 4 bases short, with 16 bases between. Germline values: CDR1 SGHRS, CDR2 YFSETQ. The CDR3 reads CASRPQGSADTQYF. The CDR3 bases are TGCGCCAGCCGCCCGCAGGGATCAGCAGATACGCAGTATTTT.

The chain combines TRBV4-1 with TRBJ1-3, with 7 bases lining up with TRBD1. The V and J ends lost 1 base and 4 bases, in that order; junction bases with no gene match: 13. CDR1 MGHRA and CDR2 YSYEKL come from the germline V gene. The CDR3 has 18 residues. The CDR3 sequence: CASSQGTGTDASGNTIYF. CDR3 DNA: TGCGCCAGCAGCCAAGGAACCGGGACAGACGCGTCAGGAAACACCATATATTTT.

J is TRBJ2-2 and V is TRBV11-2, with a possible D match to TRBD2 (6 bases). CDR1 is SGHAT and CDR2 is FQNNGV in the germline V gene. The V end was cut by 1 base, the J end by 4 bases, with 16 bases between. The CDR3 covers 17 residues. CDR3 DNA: TGTGCCAGCAGCTTAGTTTGGTCTAGCGAGTCCACCGGGGAGCTGTTTTTT. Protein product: CASSLVWSSESTGELFF.

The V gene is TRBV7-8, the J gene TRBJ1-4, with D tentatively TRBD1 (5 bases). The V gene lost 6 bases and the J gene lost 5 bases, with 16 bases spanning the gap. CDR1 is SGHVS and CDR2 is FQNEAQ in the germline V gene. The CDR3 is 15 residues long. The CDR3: CASRPAAGPNEKLFF. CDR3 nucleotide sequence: TGTGCCAGCAGGCCAGCGGCAGGGCCGAATGAAAAACTGTTTTTT.

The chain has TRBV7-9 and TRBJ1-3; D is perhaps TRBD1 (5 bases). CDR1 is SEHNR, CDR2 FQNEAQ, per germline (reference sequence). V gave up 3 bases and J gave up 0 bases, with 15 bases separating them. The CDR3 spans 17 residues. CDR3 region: CASSFGGVDSSGNTIYF. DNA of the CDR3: TGTGCCAGCAGCTTTGGAGGGGTAGACAGCTCTGGAAACACCATATATTTT.

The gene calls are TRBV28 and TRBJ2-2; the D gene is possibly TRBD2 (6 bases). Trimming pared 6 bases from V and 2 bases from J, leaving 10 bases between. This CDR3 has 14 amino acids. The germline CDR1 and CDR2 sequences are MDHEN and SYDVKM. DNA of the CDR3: TGTGCCAGCAGGCGGGGACCTAACACCGGGGAGCTGTTTTTT. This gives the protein CASRRGPNTGELFF.

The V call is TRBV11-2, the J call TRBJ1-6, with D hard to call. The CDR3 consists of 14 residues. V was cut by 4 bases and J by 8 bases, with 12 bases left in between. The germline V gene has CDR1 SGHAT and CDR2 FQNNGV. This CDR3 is CASSSGTTYSPLHF. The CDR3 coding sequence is TGTGCCAGCAGCTCGGGTACTACTTATTCACCCCTCCACTTT.

This chain's CDR3 is CASSSRDFISYEQYF. Written as DNA, the CDR3 is TGTGCCAGCAGCTCTCGGGACTTTATCTCCTACGAGCAGTACTTC. V is TRBV11-2 and J is TRBJ2-7; the D gene is possibly TRBD2 (6 bases). V was clipped by 4 bases and J by 0 bases, with 13 bases between them. CDR1 is SGHAT, CDR2 FQNNGV, per germline. CDR3 length: 15 amino acids. The whole variable domain, filled in from reference TRBV11-2 and TRBJ2-7, reads EAGVAQSPRYKIIEKRQSVAFWCNPISGHATLYWYQQILGQGPKLLIQFQNNGVVDDSQLPKDRFSAERLKGVDSTLKIQPAKLEDSAVYLCASSSRDFISYEQYFGPGTRLTVT.

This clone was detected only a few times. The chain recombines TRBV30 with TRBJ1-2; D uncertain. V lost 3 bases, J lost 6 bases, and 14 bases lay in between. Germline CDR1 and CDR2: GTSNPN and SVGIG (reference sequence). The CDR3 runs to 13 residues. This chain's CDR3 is CAWSEPSPDGYTF. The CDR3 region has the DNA TGTGCCTGGAGCGAACCGTCGCCAGATGGCTACACCTTC.

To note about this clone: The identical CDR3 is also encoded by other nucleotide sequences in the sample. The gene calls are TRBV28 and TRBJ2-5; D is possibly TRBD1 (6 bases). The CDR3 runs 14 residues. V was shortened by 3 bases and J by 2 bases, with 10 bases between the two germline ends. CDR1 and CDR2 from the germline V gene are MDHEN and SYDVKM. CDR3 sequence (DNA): TGTGCCAGCAGTTTCGGGACACCACAAGAGACCCAGTACTTC. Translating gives CASSFGTPQETQYF.

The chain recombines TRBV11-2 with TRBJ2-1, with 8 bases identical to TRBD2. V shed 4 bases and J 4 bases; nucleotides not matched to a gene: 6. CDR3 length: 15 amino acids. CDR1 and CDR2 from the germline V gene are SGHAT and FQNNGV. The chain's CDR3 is CASSYTSGAYNEQFF. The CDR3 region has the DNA TGTGCCAGCAGCTATACTAGCGGAGCATACAATGAGCAGTTCTTC. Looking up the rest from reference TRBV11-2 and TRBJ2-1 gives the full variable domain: EAGVAQSPRYKIIEKRQSVAFWCNPISGHATLYWYQQILGQGPKLLIQFQNNGVVDDSQLPKDRFSAERLKGVDSTLKIQPAKLEDSAVYLCASSYTSGAYNEQFFGPGTRLTVL.

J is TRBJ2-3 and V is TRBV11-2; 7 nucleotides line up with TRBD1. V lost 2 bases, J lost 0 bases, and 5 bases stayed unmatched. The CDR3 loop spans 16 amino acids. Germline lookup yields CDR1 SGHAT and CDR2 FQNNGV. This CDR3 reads CASSLWMDRSTDTQYF. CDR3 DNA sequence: TGTGCCAGCAGCTTATGGATGGACAGGAGCACAGATACGCAGTATTTT.

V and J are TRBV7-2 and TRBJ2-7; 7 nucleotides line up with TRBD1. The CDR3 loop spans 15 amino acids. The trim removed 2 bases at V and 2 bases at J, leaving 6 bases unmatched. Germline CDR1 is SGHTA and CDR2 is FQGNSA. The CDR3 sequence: CASSLQGQGAYEQYF. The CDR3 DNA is TGTGCCAGCAGCTTACAGGGTCAGGGGGCCTACGAGCAGTACTTC. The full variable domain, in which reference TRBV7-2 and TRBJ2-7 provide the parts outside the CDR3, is GAGVSQSPSNKVTEKGKDVELRCDPISGHTALYWYRQSLGQGLEFLIYFQGNSAPDKSGLPSDRFSAERTGGSVSTLTIQRTQQEDSAVYLCASSLQGQGAYEQYFGPGTRLTVT.

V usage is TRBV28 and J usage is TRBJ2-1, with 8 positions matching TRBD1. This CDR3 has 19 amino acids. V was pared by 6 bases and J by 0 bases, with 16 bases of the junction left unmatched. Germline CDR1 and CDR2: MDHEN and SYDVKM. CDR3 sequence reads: CASRKPGQVTRGSYNEQFF. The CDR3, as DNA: TGTGCCAGCAGGAAACCGGGACAGGTAACGCGGGGCTCCTACAATGAGCAGTTCTTC.

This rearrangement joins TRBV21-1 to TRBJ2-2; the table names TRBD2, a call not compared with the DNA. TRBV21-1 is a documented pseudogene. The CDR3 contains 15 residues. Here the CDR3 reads CASSPGKGGVGELFF. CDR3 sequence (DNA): TGTGCCAGCAGCCCAGGAAAGGGAGGGGTCGGGGAGCTGTTTTTT.

The CDR3 loop is CATSRDLAGVGNEQFF. Written as DNA, the CDR3 is TGTGCCACCAGCAGAGACCTAGCGGGAGTTGGTAATGAGCAGTTCTTC. This sequence joins TRBV15 and TRBJ2-1, with 10 bases aligning to TRBD2. The CDR3 spans 16 residues. Germline lookup yields CDR1 LNHNV and CDR2 YYDKDF (reference sequence). V shed 0 bases, J shed 7 bases, and the junction held 6 bases outside the gene matches. The whole variable domain, filled in from reference TRBV15 and TRBJ2-1, reads DAMVIQNPRYQVTQFGKPVTLSCSQTLNHNVMYWYQQKSSQAPKLLFHYYDKDFNNEADTPDNFQSRRPNTSFCFLDIRSPGLGDTAMYLCATSRDLAGVGNEQFFGPGTRLTVL.

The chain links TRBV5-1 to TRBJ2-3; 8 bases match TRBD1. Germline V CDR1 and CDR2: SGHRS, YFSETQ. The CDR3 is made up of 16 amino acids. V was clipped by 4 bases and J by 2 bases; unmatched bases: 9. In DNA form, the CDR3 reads TGCGCCAGCAGCCACACGGGACAGGCGGCCACAGATACGCAGTATTTT. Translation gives CASSHTGQAATDTQYF.

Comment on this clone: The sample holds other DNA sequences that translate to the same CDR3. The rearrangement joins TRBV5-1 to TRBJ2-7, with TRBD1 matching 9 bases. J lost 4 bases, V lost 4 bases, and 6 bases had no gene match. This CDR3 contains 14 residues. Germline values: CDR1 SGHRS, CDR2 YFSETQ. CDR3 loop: CASSQDRGVYEQYF. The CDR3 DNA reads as TGCGCCAGCAGCCAGGACAGGGGAGTGTACGAGCAGTACTTC.

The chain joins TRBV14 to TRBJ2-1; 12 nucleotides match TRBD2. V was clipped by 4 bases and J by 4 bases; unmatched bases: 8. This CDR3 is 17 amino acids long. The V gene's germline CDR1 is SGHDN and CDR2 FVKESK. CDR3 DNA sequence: TGTGCCAGCAGCCGCGGACTAGCGGGACCCATATACAATGAGCAGTTCTTC. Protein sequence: CASSRGLAGPIYNEQFF.